This entry lists 23 T cell receptor beta chains sequenced from one sample in a study of cytomegalovirus exposure and HLA in healthy donors. Primers: 60 Vbeta forward and 13 Jbeta reverse. The data were produced by immunoSEQ multiplex PCR, yet TCRdb's version contains in-frame clones alone and is incomplete. The sample has roughly 110,000 clones, roughly 70% seen once. Input material: PBMCs. These receptors were taken from a woman aged 40 to 50 in good health and CMV-seropositive.

CDR3 sequence reads: CASSLSIAKNIQYF. CDR3 sequence (DNA): TGTGCCAGCAGCTTATCCATAGCCAAAAACATTCAGTACTTC. The chain joins TRBV7-9 to TRBJ2-4; D remains unclear. This CDR3 contains 14 residues. Germline V gene sequence: CDR1 SEHNR, CDR2 FQNEAQ (reference sequence). V was pared by 2 bases and J by 0 bases, with 5 bases between.

V gene TRBV6-5 combines with J gene TRBJ1-1, with 8 bases lining up with TRBD1. The CDR3 contains 15 residues. Germline assignment: CDR1 MNHEY and CDR2 SVGAGI. V was pared by 6 bases and J by 1 base, with 7 bases of the junction left unmatched. The CDR3 sequence: CASREPGQANTEAFF. CDR3 bases: TGTGCCAGCAGAGAACCGGGACAGGCGAACACTGAAGCTTTCTTT.

J is TRBJ2-5 and V is TRBV30; 8 nucleotides match TRBD2. Germline lookup yields CDR1 GTSNPN and CDR2 SVGIG (reference sequence). V shed 0 bases, J shed 0 bases, and the junction held 6 bases outside the gene matches. There are 16 residues in the CDR3. The CDR3 coding sequence is TGTGCCTGGAGTGTTGGGTCGGGGGGGTACCAAGAGACCCAGTACTTC. It codes for CAWSVGSGGYQETQYF.

V usage is TRBV25-1 and J usage is TRBJ2-7; D is possibly TRBD2 (5 bases). Germline V gives CDR1 MGHDK, CDR2 SYGVNS. V was shortened by 4 bases and J by 5 bases, with 9 bases between the two germline ends. There are 12 residues in the CDR3. CDR3 protein: CASSVRADEQYF. CDR3 sequence (DNA): TGTGCCAGCAGTGTGAGGGCTGACGAGCAGTACTTC.

J is TRBJ1-3 and V is TRBV18, with D possibly matching TRBD1 (5 bases). Per germline, CDR1 KGHSH and CDR2 LQKENI. V lost 3 bases, J lost 3 bases, and 9 bases lay in between. The CDR3 runs 14 residues. In DNA, the CDR3 is TGTGCCAGCTCACCGGTCCAGGGTGGAAACACCATATATTTT. Protein: CASSPVQGGNTIYF.

The chain joins TRBV10-3 to TRBJ2-7; 7 nucleotides match TRBD1. The CDR3 has 17 amino acids. Germline CDR1 reads ENHRY; CDR2 reads SYGVKD. Germline trimming cut 0 bases from V and 1 base from J; bases unmatched to any gene: 9. The CDR3 loop is CAISESGQGVLSYEQYF. The CDR3 nucleotides are TGTGCCATCAGTGAGTCTGGGCAGGGGGTACTTTCCTACGAGCAGTACTTC.

This clone was seen ten or more times. V is TRBV30 and J is TRBJ1-4; TRBD1 is a possible D gene (6 bases). Germline lookup yields CDR1 GTSNPN and CDR2 SVGIG (reference sequence). V was shortened by 4 bases and J by 2 bases, with 14 bases between the two germline ends. This CDR3 is 15 amino acids long. As DNA, the CDR3 is TGTGCCTGGACGGGGACAAGTTTGACTAATGAAAAACTGTTTTTT. As protein: CAWTGTSLTNEKLFF.

The chain employs TRBV4-3 and TRBJ1-2, with a weak D call TRBD1 (6 bases). The CDR3 is 16 amino acids. Trimming took 0 bases from V and 4 from J, leaving 15 bases between them. In germline, CDR1 is LGHNA, CDR2 YSLEER. CDR3 loop: CASSQDIPTRGYGYTF. The CDR3 coding sequence is TGCGCCAGCAGCCAAGATATCCCGACCAGGGGCTATGGCTACACCTTC.

CDR3 loop: CASTPGSSYNSPLHF. CDR3 sequence (DNA): TGTGCCAGCACCCCCGGGAGCTCCTATAATTCACCCCTCCACTTT. The chain is built from TRBV28 and TRBJ1-6, with D unresolved. V gave up 7 bases and J gave up 0 bases, with 10 bases separating them. CDR3 length: 15 residues. Germline V gene sequence: CDR1 MDHEN, CDR2 SYDVKM.

This chain connects TRBV7-2 to TRBJ1-5; no firm D call. Looked up from germline, CDR1 is SGHTA and CDR2 is FQGNSA. The CDR3 length is 16 residues. The V gene lost 2 bases and the J gene lost 0 bases, with 11 bases spanning the gap. The CDR3 DNA reads as TGTGCCAGCAGCTTACGACGGGGAGTTAGCAATCAGCCCCAGCATTTT. This encodes CASSLRRGVSNQPQHF.

This clone was recorded a few times. The rearrangement joins TRBV29-1 to TRBJ1-1; D remains unclear. CDR3 length: 13 residues. Between the trimmed V and J ends, which lost 4 bases and 1 base, there was a span of 10 bases. In germline, CDR1 is SQVTM, CDR2 ANQGSEA. CDR3 bases: TGCAGCGTTGGGGAAGGAGGGAACACTGAAGCTTTCTTT. This gives the protein CSVGEGGNTEAFF.

This clone has a handful of counts. The V gene is TRBV7-9, the J gene TRBJ1-2; tentatively, D is TRBD1 (6 bases). The V and J ends lost 5 bases and 0 bases respectively, with 13 bases between them. The CDR3 is made up of 15 amino acids. Germline lookup yields CDR1 SEHNR and CDR2 FQNEAQ (reference sequence). Written as DNA, the CDR3 is TGTGCCAGCAGCGTACAGGGAGAAGCTAACTATGGCTACACCTTC. This gives the protein CASSVQGEANYGYTF.

The chain recombines TRBV29-1 with TRBJ2-7; 9 nucleotides match TRBD1. This CDR3 spans 15 amino acids. Germline lookup yields CDR1 SQVTM and CDR2 ANQGSEA. J gave up 0 bases and V 4 bases, and 7 bases lay outside the gene matches. In DNA form, the CDR3 reads TGCAGCGTTGCCGGGACAGGGATAAGCTCCTACGAGCAGTACTTC. Its translation is CSVAGTGISSYEQYF.

The chain recombines TRBV28 with TRBJ1-4; tentative D call: TRBD1 (5 bases). Germline values: CDR1 MDHEN, CDR2 SYDVKM. V was pared by 7 bases and J by 7 bases, with 19 bases between. The CDR3 is 15 amino acids. CDR3 in DNA: TGTGCCAGCACCGGGGGGGGAAGCGGGAGTGAAAAACTGTTTTTT. As protein: CASTGGGSGSEKLFF.

The chain has TRBV5-1 and TRBJ1-6, with 9 bases aligning to TRBD1. Losses at the gene ends were 4 bases for V and 10 bases for J; bases not matched to a gene: 9. The CDR3 is made up of 15 amino acids. The germline gives CDR1 SGHRS, CDR2 YFSETQ. The CDR3 sequence: CASSRTGDQGSPLHF. The CDR3 region has the DNA TGCGCCAGCAGCCGGACAGGGGATCAAGGATCACCCCTCCACTTT.

This sequence joins TRBV6-5 and TRBJ2-1; TRBD2 is a possible D gene (7 bases). This CDR3 region has 15 residues. The germline V gene encodes CDR1 MNHEY and CDR2 SVGAGI. V was cut by 6 bases and J by 2 bases, with 14 bases left in between. CDR3 nucleotides: TGTGCCAGCAGACTGGGGGGGGCCCCCTACAATGAGCAGTTCTTC. This codes for CASRLGGAPYNEQFF.

The count of this clone is one. The chain combines TRBV19 with TRBJ1-1, with 7 bases identical to TRBD1. Trimming cost V 6 bases and J 1 base; bases outside gene matches: 5. CDR3 length: 14 amino acids. The germline V gene has CDR1 LNHDA and CDR2 SQIVND (reference sequence). For the CDR3, the DNA is TGTGCCAGTAGAGTCGACAGGGCGAACACTGAAGCTTTCTTT. This codes for CASRVDRANTEAFF.

This chain connects TRBV5-1 to TRBJ2-3; 9 bases are shared with TRBD2. Germline CDR1 SGHRS, CDR2 YFSETQ. The V segment lost 6 bases and the J segment 3 bases; nucleotides outside the gene matches: 5. The CDR3 length is 14 residues. CDR3 sequence (DNA): TGCGCCAGCATACCGGGACTAGCAACAGATACGCAGTATTTT. It is translated as CASIPGLATDTQYF. The complete variable domain, with remaining parts taken from reference TRBV5-1 and TRBJ2-3, reads KAGVTQTPRYLIKTRGQQVTLSCSPISGHRSVSWYQQTPGQGLQFLFEYFSETQRNKGNFPGRFSGRQFSNSRSEMNVSTLELGDSALYLCASIPGLATDTQYFGPGTRLTVL.

J is TRBJ2-3 and V is TRBV4-1; a weak D match, TRBD2 (6 bases). This CDR3 is 17 amino acids long. Germline V gene data show CDR1 as MGHRA and CDR2 as YSYEKL. The V end was cut by 0 bases, the J end by 0 bases, with 13 bases between. For the CDR3, the DNA is TGCGCCAGCAGCCAAGATCTGAGACTAGTAAGCACAGATACGCAGTATTTT. Amino acid sequence: CASSQDLRLVSTDTQYF.

The chain combines TRBV30 with TRBJ1-1; 8 nucleotides match TRBD1. Germline V gene data show CDR1 as GTSNPN and CDR2 as SVGIG (reference sequence). The CDR3 is 14 amino acids. Trimming at V came to 1 base and at J to 3 bases, leaving 4 bases not matched to a gene. The CDR3 sequence is CAWSATGGYTEAFF. CDR3 nucleotide sequence: TGTGCCTGGAGTGCCACAGGGGGATACACTGAAGCTTTCTTT. The full variable domain, with the rest looked up from reference TRBV30 and TRBJ1-1, is SQTIHQWPATLVQPVGSPLSLECTVEGTSNPNLYWYRQAAGRGLQLLFYSVGIGQISSEVPQNLSASRPQDRQFILSSKKLLLSDSGFYLCAWSATGGYTEAFFGQGTRLTVV.

In its sample, this clone was seen a few times. The chain uses TRBV30 and TRBJ1-2, with 8 bases matching TRBD1. The CDR3 covers 13 residues. The V segment lost 2 bases and the J segment 8 bases; nucleotides outside the gene matches: 7. Germline V gives CDR1 GTSNPN, CDR2 SVGIG (reference sequence). The CDR3, as DNA: TGTGCCTGGAGTCCGCAGGGGGCGGCGGGCTACACCTTC. The encoded protein is CAWSPQGAAGYTF.

The chain has TRBV6-1 and TRBJ2-2; the match to TRBD1 covers 7 bases. Trimming cost V 7 bases and J 5 bases; bases outside gene matches: 10. Germline assignment: CDR1 MNHNS and CDR2 SASEGT. The CDR3 has 15 amino acids. The CDR3 DNA follows: TGTGCCAGCAACCGACAGGGTGGAAGGACCGGGGAGCTGTTTTTT. Protein sequence: CASNRQGGRTGELFF.

This sequence joins TRBV10-1 and TRBJ2-5; D possibly corresponds to TRBD1 (6 bases). The CDR3 spans 14 residues. V was shortened by 7 bases and J by 2 bases, with 14 bases between the two germline ends. Germline loops: CDR1 WNHNN, CDR2 SYGVQD (reference sequence). The CDR3 nucleotides read TGCGCCAGCATCGCCGGACAGTTACAAGAGACCCAGTACTTC. Its protein product is CASIAGQLQETQYF.